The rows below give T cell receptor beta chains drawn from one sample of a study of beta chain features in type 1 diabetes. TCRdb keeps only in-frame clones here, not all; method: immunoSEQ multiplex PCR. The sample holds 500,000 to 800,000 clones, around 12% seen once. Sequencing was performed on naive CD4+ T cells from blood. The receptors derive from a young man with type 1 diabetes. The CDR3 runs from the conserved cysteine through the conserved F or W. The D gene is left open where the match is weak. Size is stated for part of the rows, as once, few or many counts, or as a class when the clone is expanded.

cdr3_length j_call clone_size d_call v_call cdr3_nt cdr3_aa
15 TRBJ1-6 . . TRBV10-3 TGTGCCATCAGTGAGCAGGTACCTTCAGATTCACCCCTCCACTTT CAISEQVPSDSPLHF
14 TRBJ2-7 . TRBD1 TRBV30 TGTGCCTGGAGTAGGGACAGCACTCACTACGAGCAGTACTTC CAWSRDSTHYEQYF
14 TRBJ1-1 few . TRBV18 TGTGCCAGCTCACCACCCTCAATGAACACTGAAGCTTTCTTT CASSPPSMNTEAFF
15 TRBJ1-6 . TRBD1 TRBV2 TGTGCCAGCAGTGTCCGGGACAGGGGTGATTCACCCCTCCACTTT CASSVRDRGDSPLHF
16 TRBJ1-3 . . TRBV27 TGTGCCAGCACCCCGGAGGGACTTATTCAAAGAAACACCATATATTTT CASTPEGLIQRNTIYF
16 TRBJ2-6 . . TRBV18 TGTGCCAGCTCACCAGGACAGCCCTCTGGGGCCAACGTCCTGACTTTC CASSPGQPSGANVLTF
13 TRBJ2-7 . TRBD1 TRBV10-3 TGTGCCTCCGAAGTTGACAGGGGACGCGAGCAGTACTTC CASEVDRGREQYF
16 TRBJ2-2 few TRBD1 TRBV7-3 TGTGCCAGCAGGCGGACCCGACAGGGGGCGACCGGGGAGCTGTTTTTT CASRRTRQGATGELFF
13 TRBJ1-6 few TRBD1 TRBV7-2 TGTGCCAGCAGTTCACAGGGGGACTCACCCCTCCACTTT CASSSQGDSPLHF
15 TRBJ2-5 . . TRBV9 TGTGCCAGCAGCGTAGGGCAGGGTTCCCCAGAGACCCAGTACTTC CASSVGQGSPETQYF
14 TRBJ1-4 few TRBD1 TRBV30 TGTGCCTGGAGTGCCGACAGGGGGCACGGAAAACTGTTTTTT CAWSADRGHGKLFF
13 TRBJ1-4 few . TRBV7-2 TGTGCCAGCAGCCCGAGAGCGCCCGAAAAACTGTTTTTT CASSPRAPEKLFF
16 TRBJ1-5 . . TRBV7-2 TGTGCCAGCAGCTTATCAGGGGCTAGTAGCAATCAGCCCCAGCATTTT CASSLSGASSNQPQHF
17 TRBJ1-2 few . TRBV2 TGTGCCAGCAGTGAAGCCCTGCGGTTGGTCTCTAACTATGGCTACACCTTC CASSEALRLVSNYGYTF
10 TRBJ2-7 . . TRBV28 TGTGCCAGCGGACAAATCGAGCAGTACTTC CASGQIEQYF
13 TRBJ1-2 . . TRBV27 TGTGCCAGCAGCCTAAGAGGGGTCGATGGCTACACCTTC CASSLRGVDGYTF
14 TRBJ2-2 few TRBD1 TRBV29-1 TGCAGCGGACAGGGTGGCGCGAACACCGGGGAGCTGTTTTTT CSGQGGANTGELFF
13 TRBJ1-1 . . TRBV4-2 TGTGCCAGCAGCCAAGCTATGAACACTGAAGCTTTCTTT CASSQAMNTEAFF
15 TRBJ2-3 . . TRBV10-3 TGTGCCATCAGTGAGTCCCAGGGACGCACAGATACGCAGTATTTT CAISESQGRTDTQYF
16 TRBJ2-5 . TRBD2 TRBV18 TGTGCCAGCTCACCAACCGATGCGGGAGGGCATGAGACCCAGTACTTC CASSPTDAGGHETQYF
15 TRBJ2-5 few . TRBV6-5 TGTGCCAGCACCCCGGACGTGTTTGAACGGGAGACCCAGTACTTC CASTPDVFERETQYF
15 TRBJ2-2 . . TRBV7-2 TGTGCCAGCAGCTTAAGCGGCAGGGCCACCGGGGAGCTGTTTTTT CASSLSGRATGELFF
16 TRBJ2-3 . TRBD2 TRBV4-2 TGTGCCAGCAGCTCGAGGACTAGCCTCGGGACAGATACGCAGTATTTT CASSSRTSLGTDTQYF
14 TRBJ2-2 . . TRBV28 TGTGCCAGCAGGGATGCAATTCACACCGGGGAGCTGTTTTTT CASRDAIHTGELFF
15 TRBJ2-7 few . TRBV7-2 TGTGCCAGCAGCTTAGAACTGGGACCGATATACGAGCAGTACTTC CASSLELGPIYEQYF
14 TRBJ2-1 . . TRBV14 TGTGCCAGCAGCCAATCGGGCCCCTACAATGAGCAGTTCTTC CASSQSGPYNEQFF
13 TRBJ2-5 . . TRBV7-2 TGTGCCAGCAGCTTTAACCCCCAAGAGACCCAGTACTTC CASSFNPQETQYF
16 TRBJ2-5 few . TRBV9 TGTGCCAGCAGCGTAGGAAGCCGGGACGGGCAAGAGACCCAGTACTTC CASSVGSRDGQETQYF
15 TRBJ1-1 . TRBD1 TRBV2 TGTGCCAGCAGTGAATTGGGACAGGGGACCACTGAAGCTTTCTTT CASSELGQGTTEAFF
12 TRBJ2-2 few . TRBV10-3 TGTGCCATCAGTGCCAGCACCGGGGAGCTGTTTTTT CAISASTGELFF
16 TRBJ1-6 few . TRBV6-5 TGTGCCAGCAGTTACTTGGGGAGCTCCTATAATTCACCCCTCCACTTT CASSYLGSSYNSPLHF
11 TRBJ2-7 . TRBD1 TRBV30 TGTGCCTGGGCCCAGGGGGTGATACTCTACTTC CAWAQGVILYF
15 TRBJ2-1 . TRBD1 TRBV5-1 TGCGCCAGCAGCTCCTTACAGGGGAGAGCCGATGAGCAGTTCTTC CASSSLQGRADEQFF
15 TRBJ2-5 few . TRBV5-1 TGCGCCAGCAGCTTGTTGCAGGGGACTCAAGAGACCCAGTACTTC CASSLLQGTQETQYF
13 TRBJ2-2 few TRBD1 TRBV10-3 TGTGCCATCAGGTTGCAGGGGGACGGGGAGCTGTTTTTT CAIRLQGDGELFF
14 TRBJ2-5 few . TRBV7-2 TGTGCCAGCAGGCCCACAGGACGGCAAGAGACCCAGTACTTC CASRPTGRQETQYF
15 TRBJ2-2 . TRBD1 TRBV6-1 TGTGCCGTCAGCAGAGACAGGGGGAACACCGGGGAGCTGTTTTTT CAVSRDRGNTGELFF
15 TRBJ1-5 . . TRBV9 TGTGCCAGCAGCGTAGAAGGATTGAGCAATCAGCCCCAGCATTTT CASSVEGLSNQPQHF
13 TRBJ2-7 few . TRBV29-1 TGCAGCGTTGAGCGGAGCGGAACCTACGAGCAGTACTTC CSVERSGTYEQYF
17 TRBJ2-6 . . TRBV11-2 TGTGCCAGCAGCTTAGCCCCACAGTTCTCTGGGGCCAACGTCCTGACTTTC CASSLAPQFSGANVLTF
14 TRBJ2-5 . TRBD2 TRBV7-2 TGTGCCAGCAGCTGGACTAGCGGAGGGGAGACCCAGTACTTC CASSWTSGGETQYF
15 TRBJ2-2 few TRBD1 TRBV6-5 TGTGCCAGCAGTTACGGGGACAGAAACACCGGGGAGCTGTTTTTT CASSYGDRNTGELFF
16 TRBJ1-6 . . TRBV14 TGTGCCAGCAGCCAAGTTGCCCCAGGGGTAGATGGTCCCCTCCACTTT CASSQVAPGVDGPLHF
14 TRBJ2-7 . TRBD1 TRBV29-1 TGCAGCGTTGAGACCGGGACAGGGTCCAACGAGCAGTACTTC CSVETGTGSNEQYF
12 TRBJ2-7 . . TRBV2 TGTGCCAGCAGTGGACAGTCCTACGAGCAGTACTTC CASSGQSYEQYF
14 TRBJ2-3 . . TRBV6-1 TGTGCCAGCAGTGAACATGGTGACACAGATACGCAGTATTTT CASSEHGDTDTQYF
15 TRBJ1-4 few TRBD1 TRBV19 TGTGCCAGCCAATCGACAGGGGCTGGTAATGAAAAACTGTTTTTT CASQSTGAGNEKLFF
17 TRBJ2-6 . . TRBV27 TGTGCCAGCACTCCGAGTTGGGGGCAGGCTGGGGCCAACGTCCTGACTTTC CASTPSWGQAGANVLTF
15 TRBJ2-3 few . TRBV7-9 TGTGCCAGCAGCTTACAAGCCAGCCAAGGAGATACGCAGTATTTT CASSLQASQGDTQYF
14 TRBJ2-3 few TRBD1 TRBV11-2 TGTGCCAGCAGCTCAGACAGGGGGCTAGATACGCAGTATTTT CASSSDRGLDTQYF
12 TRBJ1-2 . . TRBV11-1 TGTGCCAGCAGCTCATCGGATTATGGCTACACCTTC CASSSSDYGYTF